Listed below are T cell receptor beta chains from one sample, sequenced in a study of radiotherapy plus CTLA-4 blockade in lung cancer. Some clones are missing from TCRdb's copy, which holds only in-frame ones; the method was immunoSEQ multiplex PCR. The sample has about 32,000 clones, roughly 79% seen once. This specimen was peripheral blood, taken from a patient treated with radiotherapy plus ipilimumab. All receptors derive from a human donor with non-small cell lung cancer that progressed on radiotherapy plus ipilimumab. The CDR3 runs from the conserved cysteine through the conserved F or W.

V: TRBV21-1; J: TRBJ1-3; CDR3: CASRLGQAGRRGNTIYF
V: TRBV9; J: TRBJ2-2; CDR3: CASSANRVIANTGELFF
V: TRBV4-2; J: TRBJ2-5; CDR3: CASSQGGAGQETQYF
V: TRBV4-1; J: TRBJ1-5; CDR3: CASSHLTGPFNQPQHF
V: TRBV4-3; J: TRBJ2-2; CDR3: CASSQGGLARTGELFF
V: TRBV5-1; J: TRBJ2-5; CDR3: CASSQDRGQGETQYF
V: TRBV7-8; J: TRBJ1-5; CDR3: CASSLVYGNQPQHF
V: TRBV2; J: TRBJ2-5; CDR3: CASRRGQGTPQETQYF
V: TRBV4-3; J: TRBJ1-2; CDR3: CASSQDWGNHYGYTF
V: TRBV7-2; J: TRBJ1-2; CDR3: CASSLATGYGYTF
V: TRBV28; J: TRBJ2-1; CDR3: CASTFSMGSYNEQFF
V: TRBV2; J: TRBJ2-7; CDR3: CASSEDRRDYEQYF
V: TRBV6-1; J: TRBJ2-3; CDR3: CASSVPLTSGRWRGGGTQYF
V: TRBV6-5; J: TRBJ1-1; CDR3: CASSLRRGGLNTEAFF
V: TRBV7-7; J: TRBJ2-1; CDR3: CASSLDSYNEQFF
V: TRBV4-3; J: TRBJ2-1; CDR3: CASSQDLGRVAGGGPYNEQFF
V: TRBV27; J: TRBJ1-5; CDR3: CASSPSTGFSNQPQHF
V: TRBV7-9; J: TRBJ2-6; CDR3: CASSLSGRVANVLTF
V: TRBV7-6; J: TRBJ1-5; CDR3: CASSPLGVEQPQHF
V: TRBV6-5; J: TRBJ1-2; CDR3: CASSEMTGSHGYTF
V: TRBV2; J: TRBJ2-3; CDR3: CASSEISGTDTQYF
V: TRBV20-1; J: TRBJ2-3; CDR3: CSAGRSQYF
V: TRBV20-1; J: TRBJ2-4; CDR3: CRGQGGNIQYF
V: TRBV7-2; J: TRBJ1-6; CDR3: CASSPRATGSPLHF
V: TRBV7-8; J: TRBJ2-7; CDR3: CASSLGFNPYEQYF
V: TRBV28; J: TRBJ2-7; CDR3: CASSFEGQGADEQYF
V: TRBV5-1; J: TRBJ2-3; CDR3: CASSSELEDTQYF
V: TRBV28; J: TRBJ1-5; CDR3: CASSSGRQPQHF
V: TRBV19; J: TRBJ2-4; CDR3: CASQSGDAKNIQYF
V: TRBV7-8; J: TRBJ2-1; CDR3: CASSLMSASEQFF
V: TRBV7-3; J: TRBJ2-3; CDR3: CASSLLGDTDTQYF
V: TRBV9; J: TRBJ2-3; CDR3: CASSVEARPPTDTQYF
V: TRBV5-1; J: TRBJ1-1; CDR3: CASSLGQGLNTEAFF